This passage covers 16 T cell receptor beta chains from one sample sequenced in a study of CD8+CD57+ T cells in acquired aplastic anemia. The TCR beta profiling, which covered VDJ combination and CDR3 sequence, was carried out using genomic DNA as the template. TCRdb ran MiXCR on the reads and lists one entry per CDR3 protein. In the table there are more than 95,000 distinct CDR3 sequences, approximately 36% of which are singletons. Patients chosen for sequencing had shown CD8+CD57+ cell expansion by flow cytometry. The specimen sequenced was sorted CD4+, CD8+, or CD8+CD57+ T cells (not recorded which) from PBMCs. Receptors were obtained from a human donor with aplastic anemia.

This chain uses TRBV29-1 with TRBJ1-1; D call uncertain. The CDR3 runs to 12 residues. The V and J ends lost 0 bases and 9 bases respectively, with 11 bases between them. CDR1 and CDR2 (germline): SQVTM, ANQGSEA. Here the CDR3 DNA reads TGCAGCGTTGAAGATACGGGGATCCAAGCTTTCTTT. Translated, it gives CSVEDTGIQAFF. Drawing the rest from reference TRBV29-1 and TRBJ1-1, the complete variable domain is SAVISQKPSRDICQRGTSLTIQCQVDSQVTMMFWYRQQPGQSLTLIATANQGSEATYESGFVIDKFPISRPNLTFSTLTVSNMSPEDSSIYLCSVEDTGIQAFFGQGTRLTVV.

This clonotype was detected many times. The chain recombines TRBV10-1 with TRBJ1-3; no clear D gene. The CDR3 spans 14 residues. Trimming took off 2 bases at V and 4 bases at J, with 9 bases between the two ends. The germline gives CDR1 WNHNN, CDR2 SYGVQD (reference sequence). CDR3 bases: TGCGCCAGCAGTGAGGTCCGGCGCGGAAACACCATATATTTT. It translates to CASSEVRRGNTIYF.

CDR3 sequence (DNA): TGTGCCAGCAGCTTGGGGGTTGGGGTATTAGGCGAGCAGTACTTC. Translating it yields CASSLGVGVLGEQYF. V usage is TRBV5-6 and J usage is TRBJ2-7; D is undetermined. Trimming removed 0 bases at V and 6 bases at J, with 16 bases between. Germline V CDR1 and CDR2: SGHDT, YYEEEE. The CDR3 totals 15 residues.

This clonotype came up a few times. This chain connects TRBV20-1 to TRBJ1-1, with D maybe TRBD1 (6 bases). Trimming removed 3 bases from V and 2 bases from J, with 13 bases in between. Germline V gives CDR1 DFQATT, CDR2 SNEGSKA (reference sequence). The CDR3 contains 14 residues. Here the CDR3 DNA reads TGCAGTGCTAGGTGGACAGAGTCAAACACTGAAGCTTTCTTT. The encoded protein is CSARWTESNTEAFF.

This clonotype was seen repeatedly, ten times or more. The chain links TRBV20-1 to TRBJ1-1, with D perhaps matching TRBD1 (6 bases). The V end lost 2 bases, the J end lost 1 base, and 11 bases lay between the germline ends. Germline CDR1 and CDR2: DFQATT and SNEGSKA (reference sequence). The CDR3 consists of 14 residues. The CDR3 loop reads CSARTDRRNTEAFF. CDR3 DNA sequence: TGCAGTGCTAGAACTGACAGGAGGAACACTGAAGCTTTCTTT.

This clonotype was seen many times. V gene TRBV29-1 combines with J gene TRBJ1-3; D might be TRBD1 (5 bases). The CDR3 runs 8 residues. The germline CDR1 and CDR2 sequences are SQVTM and ANQGSEA. Trimming stripped 8 bases from V and 14 bases from J, with 10 bases between. The CDR3 sequence is CSSPGVYF. CDR3 DNA: TGCAGCTCCCCGGGGGTATATTTT.

In this sample, this clonotype turned up many times. The rearrangement links TRBV7-8 to TRBJ2-2, with 7 bases matching TRBD2. Germline values: CDR1 SGHVS, CDR2 FQNEAQ. The ends lost 4 bases at V and 1 base at J; junction bases unmatched: 0. This CDR3 has 14 amino acids. CDR3 in amino acids: CASSWGGNTGELFF. In DNA form, the CDR3 reads TGTGCCAGCAGCTGGGGGGGGAACACCGGGGAGCTGTTTTTT.

Ten or more counts support this clonotype. The chain links TRBV19 to TRBJ2-7; 7 nucleotides agree with TRBD1. Germline V CDR1 and CDR2: LNHDA, SQIVND (reference sequence). The CDR3 is 14 amino acids. V lost 5 bases and J lost 2; bases outside the gene matches: 6. The DNA for the CDR3 is TGTGCCAGTAGTTTCTCCGGGACAGCCTACGAGCAGTACTTC. Its translation is CASSFSGTAYEQYF.

This clonotype was recorded many times. The chain has TRBV19 and TRBJ1-6; D might be TRBD1 (5 bases). The CDR3 totals 15 residues. The germline V gene has CDR1 LNHDA and CDR2 SQIVND (reference sequence). Trimming took off 3 bases at V and 7 bases at J, with 13 bases between the two ends. The CDR3 loop is CASSIPGLLNSPLHF. The DNA of the CDR3 is TGTGCCAGTAGTATCCCGGGACTGCTGAATTCACCCCTCCACTTT.

The rearrangement joins TRBV4-2 to TRBJ1-5; 8 nucleotides line up with TRBD1. With V trimmed by 4 bases and J by 5 bases, 7 bases remained unmatched. From germline, CDR1 is LGHNA and CDR2 YNFKEQ. This CDR3 spans 15 amino acids. The CDR3 DNA reads as TGTGCCAGCAGCCCAGAGGACAGGGCAGATCAGCCCCAGCATTTT. Its translation: CASSPEDRADQPQHF.

Many counts were recorded for this clonotype. The V gene is TRBV2, the J gene TRBJ1-1; a weak D match, TRBD1 (5 bases). CDR1 and CDR2 from the germline V gene are SNHLY and FYNNEI. The CDR3 loop spans 14 amino acids. V was pared by 6 bases and J by 5 bases, with 16 bases between. CDR3 in DNA: TGTGCCAGCAGCGTCCTCGGGGGTAGAACTGAAGCTTTCTTT. Translating it yields CASSVLGGRTEAFF.

A word on this clonotype: An end of the junction differs from the germline gene, which may be a read error. J is TRBJ1-1 and V is TRBV7-2; D is perhaps TRBD1 (6 bases). The CDR3 loop spans 14 amino acids. The V gene's germline CDR1 is SGHTA and CDR2 FQGNSA. CDR3 in amino acids: CASSLEGGRGEAFF. CDR3 nucleotides: TGTGCCAGCAGCTTAGAGGGGGGACGGGGTGAAGCTTTCTTC.

This clonotype was detected many times. The chain carries TRBV29-1 and TRBJ2-1; 8 bases map to TRBD2. CDR3 size: 13 residues. Trimming took 5 bases from V and 9 from J; bases not matched to a gene: 9. Germline V gene lookup returns CDR1 SQVTM and CDR2 ANQGSEA. CDR3 nucleotide sequence: TGCAGCGTTAACTACGGGGGGGGCGGTGAGCAGTTCTTC. Its protein product is CSVNYGGGGEQFF.

This clonotype occurred a few times. The chain links TRBV27 to TRBJ2-3; D remains unclear. The CDR3 consists of 15 residues. V was shortened by 2 bases and J by 0 bases, with 9 bases between the two germline ends. The V gene's germline CDR1 is MNHEY and CDR2 SMNVEV (reference sequence). DNA of the CDR3: TGTGCCAGCAGTTTAGAACGTCCTAGCACAGATACGCAGTATTTT. Encoded protein: CASSLERPSTDTQYF.

The V and J genes are TRBV29-1 and TRBJ1-3; 7 bases fit TRBD1. Looked up from germline, CDR1 is SQVTM and CDR2 is ANQGSEA. V trimming: 6 bases; J trimming: 0 bases; junction bases outside the gene matches: 8. CDR3 length: 15 residues. This CDR3 is CSVQDRTISGNTIYF. The CDR3 bases are TGCAGCGTCCAGGACAGGACAATCTCTGGAAACACCATATATTTT.

Many counts were recorded for this clonotype. This chain connects TRBV2 to TRBJ2-7; D is possibly TRBD1 (6 bases). This CDR3 region has 13 residues. Germline CDR1 SNHLY, CDR2 FYNNEI. V shed 11 bases and J shed 3 bases, with 17 bases lying between them. CDR3: CASSSGTNYEQYF. The CDR3 DNA follows: TGTGCCTCCTCCTCCGGGACAAACTACGAGCAGTACTTC.